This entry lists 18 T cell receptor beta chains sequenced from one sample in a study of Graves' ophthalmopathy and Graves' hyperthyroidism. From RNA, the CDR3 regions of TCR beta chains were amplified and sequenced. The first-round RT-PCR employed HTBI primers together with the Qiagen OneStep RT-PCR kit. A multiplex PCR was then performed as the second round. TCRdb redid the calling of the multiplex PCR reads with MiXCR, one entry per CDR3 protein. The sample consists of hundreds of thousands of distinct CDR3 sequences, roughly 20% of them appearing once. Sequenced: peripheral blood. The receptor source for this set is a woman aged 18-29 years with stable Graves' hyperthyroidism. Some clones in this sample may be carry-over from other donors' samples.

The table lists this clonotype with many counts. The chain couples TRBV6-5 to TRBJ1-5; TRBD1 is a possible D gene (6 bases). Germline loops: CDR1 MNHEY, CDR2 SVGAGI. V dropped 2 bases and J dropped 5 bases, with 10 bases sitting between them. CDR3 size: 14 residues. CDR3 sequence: CASSYDRFYQPQHF. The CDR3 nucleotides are TGTGCCAGCAGTTACGACAGGTTTTATCAGCCCCAGCATTTT.

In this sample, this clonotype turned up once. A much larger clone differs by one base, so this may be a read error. CDR3 sequence reads: CASSYPTDINTEACF. The CDR3 nucleotides read TGTGCCAGCAGTTACCCGACAGATATAAACACTGAAGCTTGCTTT. The chain is built from TRBV6-2 or TRBV6-3 and TRBJ1-1, with D perhaps matching TRBD1 (5 bases). Germline CDR1 MNHEY, CDR2 SVGEGT. The CDR3 runs 15 residues.

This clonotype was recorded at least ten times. The CDR3 region has the DNA TGTGCCAGTTACGGGACAGGGCCCTTTGGAGGCGGGGAGCTGTTTTTT. Its protein product is CASYGTGPFGGGELFF. This chain joins TRBV4-2 and TRBJ2-2; the match to TRBD1 covers 9 bases. The CDR3 length is 16 residues. CDR1 LGHNA and CDR2 YNFKEQ come from the germline V gene. J lost 7 bases, V lost 9 bases, and 15 bases had no gene match.

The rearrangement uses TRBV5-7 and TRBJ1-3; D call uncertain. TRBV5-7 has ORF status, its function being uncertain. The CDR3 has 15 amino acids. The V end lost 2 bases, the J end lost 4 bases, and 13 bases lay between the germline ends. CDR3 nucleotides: TGTGCCAGCAGCTTCCGACCGAGACGAGGAAACACCATATATTTT. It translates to CASSFRPRRGNTIYF.

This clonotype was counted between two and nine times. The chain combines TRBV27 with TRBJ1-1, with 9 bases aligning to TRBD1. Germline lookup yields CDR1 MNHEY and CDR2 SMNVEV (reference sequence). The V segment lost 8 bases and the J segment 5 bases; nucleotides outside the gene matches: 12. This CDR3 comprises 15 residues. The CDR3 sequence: CASRASGTGRTEAFF. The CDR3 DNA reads TGTGCCAGCCGAGCCTCCGGGACAGGGAGGACTGAAGCTTTCTTT.

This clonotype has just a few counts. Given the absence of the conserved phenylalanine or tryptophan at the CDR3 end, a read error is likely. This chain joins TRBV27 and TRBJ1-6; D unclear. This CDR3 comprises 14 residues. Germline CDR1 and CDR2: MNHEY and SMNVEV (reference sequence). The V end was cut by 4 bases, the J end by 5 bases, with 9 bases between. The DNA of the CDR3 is TGTGCCAGCAGTTCCTACAGAGATAATTCACCCCTCCACCTT. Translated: CASSSYRDNSPLHL.

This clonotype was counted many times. The CDR3 is CSVTGTGGYEQYF. CDR3 nucleotides: TGCAGCGTAACCGGGACAGGGGGCTACGAGCAGTACTTC. The chain links TRBV29-1 to TRBJ2-7; 11 bases agree with TRBD1. V lost 6 bases and J lost 3; bases outside the gene matches: 4. Germline V lookup: CDR1 SQVTM, CDR2 ANQGSEA. This CDR3 has 13 residues.

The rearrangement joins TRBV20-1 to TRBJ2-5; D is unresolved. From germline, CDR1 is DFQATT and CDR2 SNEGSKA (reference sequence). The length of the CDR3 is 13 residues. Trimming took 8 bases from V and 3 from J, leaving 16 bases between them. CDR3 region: CSTYRDPEETQYF. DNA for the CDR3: TGCAGTACCTATCGAGATCCCGAAGAGACCCAGTACTTC.

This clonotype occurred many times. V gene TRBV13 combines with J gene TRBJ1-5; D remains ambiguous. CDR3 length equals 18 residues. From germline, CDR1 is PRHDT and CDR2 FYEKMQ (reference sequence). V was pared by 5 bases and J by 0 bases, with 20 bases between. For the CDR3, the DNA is TGTGCCAGCAGCCTAGCCCGGACCGCGGCAGGTAGCAATCAGCCCCAGCATTTT. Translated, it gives CASSLARTAAGSNQPQHF.

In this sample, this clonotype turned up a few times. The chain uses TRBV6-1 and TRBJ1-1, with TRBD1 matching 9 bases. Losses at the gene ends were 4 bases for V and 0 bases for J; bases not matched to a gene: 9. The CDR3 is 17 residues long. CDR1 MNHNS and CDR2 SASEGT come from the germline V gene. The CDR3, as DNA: TGTGCCAGCAGTGTTATACAGGGGGCGCGAATGAACACTGAAGCTTTCTTT. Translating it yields CASSVIQGARMNTEAFF.

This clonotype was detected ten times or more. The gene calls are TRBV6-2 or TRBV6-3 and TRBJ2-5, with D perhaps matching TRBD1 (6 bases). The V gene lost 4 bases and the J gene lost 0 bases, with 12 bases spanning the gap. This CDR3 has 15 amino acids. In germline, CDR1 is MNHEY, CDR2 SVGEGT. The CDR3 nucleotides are TGTGCCAGCAGTTTCACCCGACAGGACCAAGAGACCCAGTACTTC. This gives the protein CASSFTRQDQETQYF.

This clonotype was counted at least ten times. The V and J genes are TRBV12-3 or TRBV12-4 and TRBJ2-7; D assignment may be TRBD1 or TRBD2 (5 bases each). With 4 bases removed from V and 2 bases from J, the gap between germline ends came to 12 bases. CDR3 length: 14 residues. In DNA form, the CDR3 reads TGTGCCAGCAGTTGGATGGGGGAACCCTACGAGCAGTACTTC. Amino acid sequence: CASSWMGEPYEQYF.

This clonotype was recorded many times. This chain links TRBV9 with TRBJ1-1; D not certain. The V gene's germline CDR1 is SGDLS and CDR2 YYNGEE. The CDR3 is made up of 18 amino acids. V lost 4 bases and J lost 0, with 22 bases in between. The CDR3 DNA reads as TGTGCCAGCAGCCCCCGTGGACCTAGGGATGGGGTGAACACTGAAGCTTTCTTT. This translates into CASSPRGPRDGVNTEAFF.

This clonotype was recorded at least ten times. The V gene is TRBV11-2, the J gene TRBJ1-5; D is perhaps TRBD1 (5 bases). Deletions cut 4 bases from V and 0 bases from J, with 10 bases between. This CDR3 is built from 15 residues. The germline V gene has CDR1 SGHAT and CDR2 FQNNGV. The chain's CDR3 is CASSSQGYSNQPQHF. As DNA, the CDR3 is TGTGCCAGCAGCTCCCAGGGATATAGCAATCAGCCCCAGCATTTT.

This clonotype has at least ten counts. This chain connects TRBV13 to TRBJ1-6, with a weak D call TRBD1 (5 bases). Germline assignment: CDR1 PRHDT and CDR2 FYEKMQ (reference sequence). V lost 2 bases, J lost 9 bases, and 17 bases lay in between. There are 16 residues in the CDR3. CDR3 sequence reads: CASSLKGTAQGSPLHF. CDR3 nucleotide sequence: TGTGCCAGCAGCTTAAAAGGGACGGCTCAAGGTTCACCCCTCCACTTT.

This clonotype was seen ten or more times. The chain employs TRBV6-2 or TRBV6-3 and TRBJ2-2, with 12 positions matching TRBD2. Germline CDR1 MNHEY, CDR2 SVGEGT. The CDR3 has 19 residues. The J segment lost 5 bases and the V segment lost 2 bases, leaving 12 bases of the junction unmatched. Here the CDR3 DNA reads TGTGCCAGCAGTTACAGGCGACTAGCGGGGGCCTCGAGGACCGGGGAGCTGTTTTTT. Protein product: CASSYRRLAGASRTGELFF.

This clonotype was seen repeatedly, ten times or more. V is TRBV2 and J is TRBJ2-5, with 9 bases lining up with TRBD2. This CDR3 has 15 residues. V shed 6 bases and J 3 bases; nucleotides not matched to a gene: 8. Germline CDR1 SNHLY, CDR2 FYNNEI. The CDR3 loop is CASRLLAGREETQYF. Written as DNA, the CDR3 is TGTGCCAGCAGACTTCTAGCGGGGCGAGAAGAGACCCAGTACTTC.

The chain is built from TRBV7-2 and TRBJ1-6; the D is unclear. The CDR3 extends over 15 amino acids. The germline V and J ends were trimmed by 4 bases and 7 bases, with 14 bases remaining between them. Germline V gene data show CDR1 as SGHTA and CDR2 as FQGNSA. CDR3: CASSSDAQRNSPLHF. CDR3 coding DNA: TGTGCCAGCAGCTCCGATGCGCAGAGAAATTCACCCCTCCACTTT.